Following are 14 T cell receptor beta chains from one sample sequenced in a study of T cell responses to AZD1222 COVID-19 vaccine. TCRdb keeps only in-frame clones here, not all; method: immunoSEQ multiplex PCR. The data show 110,000 or so clones, 70% to 90% seen once. Material: peripheral blood, obtained on day 0 of AZD1222 vaccination. The receptors were gathered from an adult in good health.

The V call is TRBV10-3, the J call TRBJ1-2, with D perhaps TRBD1 (5 bases). Per the germline V gene, CDR1 is ENHRY and CDR2 is SYGVKD. Trimming took off 3 bases at V and 7 bases at J, with 9 bases between the two ends. This CDR3 has 12 residues. CDR3 in amino acids: CAISEGASGYTF. In nucleotides, the CDR3 is TGTGCCATCAGTGAAGGGGCTTCTGGCTACACCTTC.

This rearrangement joins TRBV7-3 to TRBJ2-5; D remains unclear. Germline lookup yields CDR1 SGHTA and CDR2 FQGTGA. The CDR3 consists of 16 residues. V shed 1 base and J shed 1 base, with 13 bases lying between them. The CDR3 coding sequence is TGTGCCAGCAGCTTAATTGCCGGGTCTCGCCAAGAGACCCAGTACTTC. Protein product: CASSLIAGSRQETQYF.

The chain joins TRBV5-1 to TRBJ2-7; D gene unclear. Germline values: CDR1 SGHRS, CDR2 YFSETQ. Trimming removed 2 bases at V and 2 bases at J, with 11 bases between. The CDR3 runs to 14 residues. CDR3 protein: CASSLTYTTYEQYF. CDR3 nucleotides: TGCGCCAGCAGCTTAACATACACAACCTACGAGCAGTACTTC.

The chain employs TRBV4-1 and TRBJ2-1; 12 positions agree with TRBD2. V trimming: 11 bases; J trimming: 7 bases; junction bases outside the gene matches: 6. The CDR3 is made up of 13 amino acids. Germline V gene sequence: CDR1 MGHRA, CDR2 YSYEKL. In DNA, the CDR3 is TGCGCCCCAACTAGCGGGGGGTATAATGAGCAGTTCTTC. This codes for CAPTSGGYNEQFF.

The chain is built from TRBV7-3 and TRBJ2-2; unclear D gene. Trimming cost V 5 bases and J 4 bases, with 5 bases left between them. CDR1 SGHTA and CDR2 FQGTGA come from the germline V gene. CDR3 size: 12 residues. The CDR3: CASSPPTGELFF. The CDR3 nucleotides read TGTGCCAGCAGCCCCCCCACCGGGGAGCTGTTTTTT.

The CDR3 here is CASSQGGRVDQPQHF. CDR3 bases: TGTGCCAGCAGCCAAGGAGGCAGGGTGGATCAGCCCCAGCATTTT. The rearrangement joins TRBV4-2 to TRBJ1-5; D might be TRBD1 (5 bases). V dropped 1 base and J dropped 5 bases, with 12 bases sitting between them. The CDR3 sequence is 15 residues long. Germline CDR1 is LGHNA and CDR2 is YNFKEQ.

Concerning this clone itself: A junction boundary mismatches the germline segment, possibly from a read error. The DNA for the CDR3 is TGTGCCAGCAGTCAAGACGTTTCCGATGAAAAACTGTTTTTT. Translation gives CASSQDVSDEKLFF. The V call is TRBV14, the J call TRBJ1-4; D remains ambiguous. Germline V gene lookup returns CDR1 SGHDN and CDR2 FVKESK. CDR3 length equals 14 residues. Full variable domain (remainder filled in from reference TRBV14 and TRBJ1-4): EAGVTQFPSHSVIEKGQTVTLRCDPISGHDNLYWYRRVMGKEIKFLLHFVKESKQDESGMPNNRFLAERTGGTYSTLKVQPAELEDSGVYFCASSQDVSDEKLFFGSGTQLSVL.

The rearrangement joins TRBV19 to TRBJ1-6; the match to TRBD1 covers 8 bases. The V gene's germline CDR1 is LNHDA and CDR2 SQIVND (reference sequence). The CDR3 spans 13 residues. Losses at the gene ends were 7 bases for V and 11 bases for J; bases not matched to a gene: 7. The CDR3 reads CASTPDRETPLHF. The DNA of the CDR3 is TGTGCCAGTACCCCGGACAGGGAGACACCCCTCCACTTT.

The chain recombines TRBV4-2 with TRBJ2-1; D tentatively reads TRBD1 or TRBD2 (5 bases each). The germline V and J ends were trimmed by 4 bases and 0 bases, with 13 bases remaining between them. The CDR3 sequence is 16 residues long. Germline V lookup: CDR1 LGHNA, CDR2 YNFKEQ. The DNA for the CDR3 is TGTGCCAGCAGCCCGGCCCGGGACCACTCCTACAATGAGCAGTTCTTC. This codes for CASSPARDHSYNEQFF.

The chain employs TRBV7-9 and TRBJ2-1; TRBD2 matches at 10 bases. The CDR3 sequence is 19 residues long. V trimming: 1 base; J trimming: 7 bases; junction bases outside the gene matches: 16. The germline CDR1 and CDR2 sequences are SEHNR and FQNEAQ (reference sequence). For the CDR3, the DNA is TGTGCCAGCAGCTTAGTAGCGGGAGGCCAGAACCGACCTATTAATGAGCAGTTCTTC. It translates to CASSLVAGGQNRPINEQFF. The full variable domain, completed using reference TRBV7-9 and TRBJ2-1, is DTGVSQNPRHKITKRGQNVTFRCDPISEHNRLYWYRQTLGQGPEFLTYFQNEAQLEKSRLLSDRFSAERPKGSFSTLEIQRTEQGDSAMYLCASSLVAGGQNRPINEQFFGPGTRLTVL.

V is TRBV11-2 and J is TRBJ1-1; 9 nucleotides line up with TRBD1. The J segment lost 5 bases and the V segment lost 1 base, leaving 8 bases of the junction unmatched. CDR3 length: 16 amino acids. Germline values: CDR1 SGHAT, CDR2 FQNNGV. CDR3 coding DNA: TGTGCCAGCAGCTTAGTCCTAACAGGGGGCCGGACTGAAGCTTTCTTT. As protein: CASSLVLTGGRTEAFF.

This chain links TRBV30 with TRBJ2-7; TRBD2 agrees at 10 bases. The length of the CDR3 is 14 residues. Germline V lookup: CDR1 GTSNPN, CDR2 SVGIG (reference sequence). The trim removed 0 bases at V and 4 bases at J, leaving 3 bases unmatched. The CDR3 DNA is TGTGCCTGGAGTGTTGGTAGCGGGAGGTACGAGCAGTACTTC. It specifies CAWSVGSGRYEQYF. Based on the CDR3 plus reference TRBV30 and TRBJ2-7, the full variable domain is SQTIHQWPATLVQPVGSPLSLECTVEGTSNPNLYWYRQAAGRGLQLLFYSVGIGQISSEVPQNLSASRPQDRQFILSSKKLLLSDSGFYLCAWSVGSGRYEQYFGPGTRLTVT.

The chain couples TRBV12-3 or TRBV12-4 to TRBJ1-6; D remains ambiguous. V lost 5 bases and J lost 9, with 11 bases in between. This CDR3 is 13 amino acids long. CDR3 amino acids: CASSPTGFSPLHF. CDR3 sequence (DNA): TGTGCCAGCAGTCCGACGGGGTTTTCACCCCTCCACTTT.

The chain couples TRBV10-3 to TRBJ1-2, with 8 bases matching TRBD1. The trim removed 2 bases at V and 2 bases at J, leaving 7 bases unmatched. The germline gives CDR1 ENHRY, CDR2 SYGVKD. There are 16 residues in the CDR3. This chain's CDR3 is CAISEPSGTGNYGYTF. Here the CDR3 DNA reads TGTGCCATCAGTGAGCCCTCCGGGACAGGCAACTATGGCTACACCTTC.